Listed below are T cell receptor beta chains from one sample, sequenced in a study of T cell responses to AZD1222 COVID-19 vaccine. Measured with immunoSEQ multiplex PCR; TCRdb has only the in-frame clones, and not every one. The table has 150,000 to 170,000 clones, approximately 87% seen once. The source material was peripheral blood, sampled on day 0 of MenACWY control vaccination. These receptors all stem from an adult in good health. CDR3s include the opening cysteine and the closing phenylalanine or tryptophan. The D gene is left open where the match is weak. Rows may omit the clone size; those that give it use once, few, many or a size class.

d_call	v_call	j_call	clone_size	cdr3_aa	cdr3_nt
.	TRBV6-5	TRBJ1-1	.	CASKVGNTEAFF	TGTGCCAGCAAAGTGGGCAACACTGAAGCTTTCTTT
TRBD2	TRBV9	TRBJ2-7	once	CASSVGAGASYEQYF	TGTGCCAGCAGCGTAGGAGCGGGGGCTTCCTACGAGCAGTACTTC
TRBD1	TRBV9	TRBJ2-6	.	CASSGRTGGSTGANVLTF	TGTGCCAGCAGCGGACGGACAGGGGGCTCGACTGGGGCCAACGTCCTGACTTTC
TRBD2	TRBV9	TRBJ2-3	.	CASSASGRGFLDTQYF	TGTGCCAGCAGCGCTAGCGGGAGAGGCTTTCTAGATACGCAGTATTTT
TRBD1	TRBV7-2	TRBJ1-2	once	CASSTGQGYGYTF	TGTGCCAGCAGCACCGGACAGGGTTATGGCTACACCTTC
.	TRBV9	TRBJ1-5	.	CASSGGQGSNQPQHF	TGTGCCAGCAGCGGGGGGCAGGGTAGCAATCAGCCCCAGCATTTT
.	TRBV6-2/TRBV6-3	TRBJ1-3	.	CASSKESLLLGTIYF	TGTGCCAGCAGCAAAGAGAGCCTCCTCTTGGGCACCATATATTTT
.	TRBV4-1	TRBJ1-1	.	CASSRQIFGANTEAFF	TGCGCCAGCAGCCGCCAGATTTTTGGGGCGAACACTGAAGCTTTCTTT
TRBD1	TRBV7-9	TRBJ1-2	.	CASRMGRQGGSGYTF	TGTGCCAGCCGAATGGGGAGGCAGGGGGGTTCTGGCTACACCTTC
.	TRBV5-5	TRBJ1-6	.	CASSPTRERSYNSPLHF	TGTGCCAGCAGCCCCACCAGGGAAAGGTCCTATAATTCACCCCTCCACTTT
.	TRBV30	TRBJ1-1	.	CAWRDPSLNTEAFF	TGTGCCTGGAGGGACCCCAGCCTGAACACTGAAGCTTTCTTT
.	TRBV9	TRBJ1-4	.	CASNQTPGEKLFF	TGTGCCAGCAATCAGACCCCGGGGGAAAAACTGTTTTTT
TRBD1	TRBV10-3	TRBJ1-3	.	CAISDPTGAGGNTIYF	TGTGCCATCAGTGACCCGACAGGGGCGGGGGGAAACACCATATATTTT